The next 26 T cell receptor beta chains were all read from a single sample in a study of T cell repertoires in cytomegalovirus infection. TCRdb re-called the reads with MiXCR, one entry per CDR3 protein. The repertoire has some 300,000 distinct CDR3 sequences, around 10% of them found once; the top ten carry approximately 2.4%. The sequenced sample consisted of PBMCs. The source of these receptors is a human donor in good health (CMV status not recorded). Some clones in this sample may be carry-over from other donors' samples.

This clonotype was counted a few times. The V gene is TRBV11-2, the J gene TRBJ2-2; 9 positions match TRBD2. This CDR3 spans 17 amino acids. Germline V CDR1 and CDR2: SGHAT, FQNNGV. V lost 4 bases, J lost 6 bases, and 12 bases stayed unmatched. CDR3 protein: CASSSRTSEKVSGELFF. The CDR3 region has the DNA TGTGCCAGCAGCTCCCGGACTAGCGAGAAGGTATCCGGGGAGCTGTTTTTT.

The rearrangement uses TRBV9 and TRBJ1-2; 7 nucleotides agree with TRBD1. This CDR3 spans 15 amino acids. The germline gives CDR1 SGDLS, CDR2 YYNGEE. The ends lost 4 bases at V and 0 bases at J; junction bases unmatched: 6. The CDR3 bases are TGTGCCAGCAGCACGGGGGACAGTCCTAACTATGGCTACACCTTC. Translating gives CASSTGDSPNYGYTF.

In its sample, this clonotype was seen a few times. The rearrangement uses TRBV4-1 and TRBJ2-3; D may be TRBD2 (5 bases). The CDR3 length is 14 residues. With 4 bases removed from V and 3 bases from J, the gap between germline ends came to 11 bases. Germline CDR1 reads MGHRA; CDR2 reads YSYEKL. DNA of the CDR3: TGCGCCAGCAGCCGCTCCCGCGGGACAGATACGCAGTATTTT. Residues: CASSRSRGTDTQYF.

At least ten counts were recorded for this clonotype. The rearrangement links TRBV28 to TRBJ2-7; 9 bases are a match to TRBD1. Germline-derived CDR1 and CDR2 are MDHEN and SYDVKM. After removal of 2 bases from V and 6 bases from J, the junction contained 8 bases not matched to a gene. This CDR3 region has 15 residues. The CDR3 DNA reads TGTGCCAGCAGTTTAACAGGGGGCCGTCTCGTCGAGCAGTACGTC. Translation: CASSLTGGRLVEQYV.

At least ten counts were recorded for this clonotype. The chain is built from TRBV7-2 and TRBJ1-2; no reliable D call. The CDR3 spans 14 residues. CDR1 is SGHTA, CDR2 FQGNSA, per germline. Between the trimmed V and J ends, which lost 6 bases and 3 bases, there was a span of 14 bases. In DNA, the CDR3 is TGTGCCAGCAGTAACGAGACTGGGTACTATGGCTACACCTTC. Protein sequence: CASSNETGYYGYTF.

This clonotype was observed a few times. The V and J genes are TRBV15 and TRBJ2-1; no reliable D call. This CDR3 region has 14 residues. Trimming removed 0 bases from V and 7 bases from J, with 10 bases in between. Germline CDR1 and CDR2: LNHNV and YYDKDF (reference sequence). For the CDR3, the DNA is TGTGCCACCAGCAGAGAGCTGGGTCGTAATGAGCAGTTCTTC. This encodes CATSRELGRNEQFF.

Ten or more counts support this clonotype. This chain joins TRBV10-3 and TRBJ2-1; tentatively, D is TRBD1 (5 bases). V was pared by 9 bases and J by 5 bases, with 26 bases between. The CDR3 is 17 amino acids. Germline CDR1 and CDR2: ENHRY and SYGVKD. CDR3 sequence: CAIRNPYPQGRDNEQFF. The CDR3, as DNA: TGTGCCATAAGGAACCCTTACCCTCAGGGCAGGGACAATGAGCAGTTCTTC.

This clonotype showed up many times. This sequence joins TRBV12-3 or TRBV12-4 and TRBJ2-1; 8 bases are shared with TRBD1. The CDR3 has 15 amino acids. The V gene end was trimmed by 7 bases and the J gene end by 8 bases; junction bases not matched to a gene: 13. CDR3 amino acids: CASNPTGAFGDEQFF. The CDR3 nucleotides read TGTGCCAGCAACCCGACAGGGGCCTTTGGGGATGAGCAGTTCTTC.

The rearrangement links TRBV4-3 to TRBJ2-1; weak D call: TRBD2 (7 bases). CDR1 is LGHNA and CDR2 is YSLEER in the germline V gene. The germline V and J ends were trimmed by 0 bases and 8 bases, with 14 bases remaining between them. CDR3 length equals 15 residues. CDR3 sequence (DNA): TGCGCCAGCAGCCAAGATCGTCAGGGGAGGGATGAGCAGTTCTTC. Residues: CASSQDRQGRDEQFF.

Of note for this clonotype: A much larger clone lies a single base off, so this may be a read error. The chain recombines TRBV24-1 with TRBJ1-2; D uncertain. CDR3 length: 14 amino acids. V shed 5 bases and J shed 6 bases, with 15 bases lying between them. Germline-derived CDR1 and CDR2 are KGHDR and SFDVKD. CDR3 coding DNA: TGTGCCACCAGTGGTCCATTTCTCCGGGATGGCTACACCTTC. Protein sequence: CATSGPFLRDGYTF.

This clonotype was detected many times. For the CDR3, the DNA is TGTGCCAGCAGTTTAACAGAGCGTGGCTACACCTTC. Translation: CASSLTERGYTF. The rearrangement uses TRBV28 and TRBJ1-2; no definite D call. V gave up 2 bases and J gave up 7 bases, with 8 bases separating them. Looked up from germline, CDR1 is MDHEN and CDR2 is SYDVKM. This CDR3 contains 12 residues.

This clonotype appeared many times. The chain links TRBV25-1 to TRBJ2-7, with no clear D. V was cut by 4 bases and J by 3 bases, with 13 bases left in between. Germline CDR1 MGHDK, CDR2 SYGVNS. This CDR3 is 14 amino acids long. The CDR3 nucleotides are TGTGCCAGCAGTGTCGGGCAGCAAAACTACGAGCAGTACTTC. Its translation: CASSVGQQNYEQYF.

This clonotype came up a few times. This sequence joins TRBV3-1 and TRBJ2-4; D is unresolved. This CDR3 has 16 residues. Germline V gene lookup returns CDR1 LGHDT and CDR2 YNNKEL (reference sequence). The V gene lost 1 base and the J gene lost 4 bases, with 14 bases spanning the gap. CDR3 amino acids: CASSQAPWGKKNIQYF. Here the CDR3 DNA reads TGTGCCAGCAGCCAAGCCCCCTGGGGAAAAAAAAACATTCAGTACTTC.

In this sample, this clonotype turned up many times. J is TRBJ2-3 and V is TRBV7-9; D is ambiguous. Germline assignment: CDR1 SEHNR and CDR2 FQNEAQ (reference sequence). V shed 5 bases and J shed 2 bases, with 14 bases lying between them. This CDR3 comprises 15 residues. CDR3 sequence reads: CASSPSASYTDTQYF. In DNA, the CDR3 is TGTGCCAGCAGCCCCTCTGCAAGTTACACAGATACGCAGTATTTT.

This sequence joins TRBV6-2 or TRBV6-3 and TRBJ2-1; 9 positions match TRBD2. Germline V gene sequence: CDR1 MNHEY, CDR2 SVGEGT. V lost 4 bases and J lost 2; bases outside the gene matches: 6. The CDR3 spans 16 residues. CDR3 sequence (DNA): TGTGCCAGCAGTTCCGGAGGCGGGGGGGCCTACAATGAGCAGTTCTTC. This sequence encodes CASSSGGGGAYNEQFF.

The table lists this clonotype with many counts. The rearrangement uses TRBV7-2 and TRBJ1-5; the D gene is possibly TRBD1 (5 bases). Trimming pared 3 bases from V and 7 bases from J, leaving 13 bases between. CDR1 and CDR2 from the germline V gene are SGHTA and FQGNSA. The length of the CDR3 is 14 residues. In nucleotides, the CDR3 is TGTGCCAGCAGCTTGGCCAGGGAGATGCAGCCCCAGCATTTT. Amino acids: CASSLAREMQPQHF.

This clonotype has at least ten counts. The chain couples TRBV7-2 to TRBJ2-1, with TRBD1 matching over 7 bases. CDR1 SGHTA and CDR2 FQGNSA come from the germline V gene. The CDR3 has 14 residues. CDR3 protein: CESHLRRGSNEQFF. Here the CDR3 DNA reads TGTGAGAGCCATCTACGCAGGGGGAGCAATGAGCAGTTCTTC. The variable domain in full, completed from reference TRBV7-2 and TRBJ2-1, reads GAGVSQSPSNKVTEKGKDVELRCDPISGHTALYWYRQSLGQGLEFLIYFQGNSAPDKSGLPSDRFSAERTGGSVSTLTIQRTQQEDSAVYLCESHLRRGSNEQFFGPGTRLTVL.

This clonotype was counted many times. V and J are TRBV7-2 and TRBJ2-2; D not resolved. The CDR3 length is 15 residues. Trimming shortened V by 3 bases and J by 4 bases, and 12 bases separated the two germline ends. Germline CDR1 reads SGHTA; CDR2 reads FQGNSA. CDR3 loop: CASSFGQSRTGELFF. CDR3 nucleotides: TGTGCCAGCAGCTTCGGTCAGTCCCGCACCGGGGAGCTGTTTTTT.

Many counts were recorded for this clonotype. The V and J genes are TRBV20-1 and TRBJ1-1, with unresolved D. Germline CDR1 reads DFQATT; CDR2 reads SNEGSKA (reference sequence). V lost 3 bases, J lost 4 bases, and 6 bases lay in between. The length of the CDR3 is 11 residues. DNA of the CDR3: TGCAGTGCTAGCCCCGTCACTGAAGCTTTCTTT. Protein sequence: CSASPVTEAFF.

This clonotype was detected only a few times. This chain uses TRBV29-1 with TRBJ2-2; D is possibly TRBD1 (5 bases). The V and J ends lost 4 bases and 3 bases respectively, with 12 bases between them. Germline-derived CDR1 and CDR2 are SQVTM and ANQGSEA. This CDR3 is 14 amino acids long. The CDR3 coding sequence is TGCAGCGTTGTTGTCAGGGCGGACACCGGGGAGCTGTTTTTT. Amino acid sequence: CSVVVRADTGELFF.

This clonotype occurred many times. The rearrangement links TRBV20-1 to TRBJ2-3; D ambiguous. This CDR3 region has 14 residues. CDR1 DFQATT and CDR2 SNEGSKA come from the germline V gene (reference sequence). V was trimmed by 4 bases and J by 5 bases, leaving 16 bases between them. The CDR3 region has the DNA TGCAGTGCTACCCAAACTGGCCTTGGAGATACGCAGTATTTT. Residues: CSATQTGLGDTQYF.

This clonotype was seen more than once but under ten times. The CDR3 region is CASSPPGLAGGNEQFF. As DNA, the CDR3 is TGTGCCAGCAGTCCCCCGGGACTAGCGGGGGGGAATGAGCAGTTCTTC. The V call is TRBV12-3 or TRBV12-4, the J call TRBJ2-1, with 16 bases that match TRBD2. V lost 5 bases to trimming and J lost 7 bases; unmatched junction nucleotides: 5. The CDR3 loop spans 16 amino acids.

This chain joins TRBV12-3 or TRBV12-4 and TRBJ1-2, with D uncertain. The CDR3 has 13 residues. Deletions cut 7 bases from V and 8 bases from J, with 17 bases between. The CDR3 DNA reads TGTGCCAGCACCCTCGGGGATTTGGGCGGCTACACCTTC. Its translation is CASTLGDLGGYTF.

The V call is TRBV28, the J call TRBJ2-1; D is possibly TRBD2 (5 bases). CDR1 MDHEN and CDR2 SYDVKM come from the germline V gene. V dropped 1 base and J dropped 8 bases, with 18 bases sitting between them. The CDR3 runs to 16 residues. CDR3 residues: CASSLSLPGVFDEQFF. CDR3 sequence (DNA): TGTGCCAGCAGTTTATCCCTCCCCGGGGTATTCGATGAGCAGTTCTTC.

This clonotype was observed many times. V gene TRBV2 combines with J gene TRBJ2-7; the match to TRBD2 covers 14 bases. Per the germline V gene, CDR1 is SNHLY and CDR2 is FYNNEI. This CDR3 comprises 14 residues. V was clipped by 2 bases and J by 9 bases; unmatched bases: 3. The CDR3 loop is CASSESGLAGGQYF. The CDR3 bases are TGTGCCAGCAGTGAAAGCGGACTAGCGGGGGGGCAGTACTTC.

The V call is TRBV6-5, the J call TRBJ2-3, with 16 bases lining up with TRBD2. In germline, CDR1 is MNHEY, CDR2 SVGAGI. J gave up 1 base and V 5 bases, and 9 bases lay outside the gene matches. CDR3 length: 19 residues. In DNA, the CDR3 is TGTGCCAGCAGTCGATCGGGACTAGCGGGGGGGCCTGGCACAGATACGCAGTATTTT. It is translated as CASSRSGLAGGPGTDTQYF.